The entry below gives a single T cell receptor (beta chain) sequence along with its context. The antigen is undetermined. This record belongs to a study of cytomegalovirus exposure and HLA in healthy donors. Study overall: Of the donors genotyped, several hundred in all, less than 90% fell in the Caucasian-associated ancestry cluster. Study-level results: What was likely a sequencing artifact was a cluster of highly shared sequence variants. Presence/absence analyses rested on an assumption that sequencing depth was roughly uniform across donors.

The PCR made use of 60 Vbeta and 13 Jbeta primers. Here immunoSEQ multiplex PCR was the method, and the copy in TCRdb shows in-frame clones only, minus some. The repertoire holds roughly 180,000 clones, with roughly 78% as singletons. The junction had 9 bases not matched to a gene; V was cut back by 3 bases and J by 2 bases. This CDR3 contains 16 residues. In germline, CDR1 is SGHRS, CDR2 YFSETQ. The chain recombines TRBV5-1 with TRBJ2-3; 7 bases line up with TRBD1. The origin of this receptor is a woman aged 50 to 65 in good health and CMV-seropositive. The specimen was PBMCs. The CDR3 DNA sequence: TGCGCCAGCAGCTCCGGGACAGACCTCTTCACAGATACGCAGTATTTT. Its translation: CASSSGTDLFTDTQYF.